A selection of T cell receptor beta chains follows, all from one sample in a study of T cell responses to AZD1222 COVID-19 vaccine. Assay used: immunoSEQ multiplex PCR; TCRdb lists only in-frame clones, some missing. The sample lists around 170,000 clones; around nine tenths were seen once. The source was peripheral blood, collected on day 0 of AZD1222 vaccination. All receptors derive from an adult in good health. The CDR3 runs from the conserved cysteine through the conserved F or W. Fields, in order: clone size, D gene, J gene, V gene, CDR3 DNA, CDR3 protein. A D gene is named only where the DNA matches it firmly. For some rows the clone size is stated as once, few or many, or as a class when expanded; others skip it.

- TRBD1 TRBJ1-4 TRBV5-1 TGCGCCAGCAGCTGGGACAGGGCGACGGCTAATGAAAAACTGTTTTTT CASSWDRATANEKLFF
- - TRBJ2-3 TRBV25-1 TGTGCCAGCAGTGCGACGGAGTCAGATACGCAGTATTTT CASSATESDTQYF
- - TRBJ2-7 TRBV14 TGTGCCACCCGACAGCTTTACGAGCAGTACTTC CATRQLYEQYF
few - TRBJ1-5 TRBV2 TGTGCCAGCAGTGAAGAGAGGGGCAATCAGCCCCAGCATTTT CASSEERGNQPQHF
- - TRBJ1-5 TRBV28 TGTGCCAGCAGTTTAATGTCCGGGAGCGGCAATCAGCCCCAGCATTTT CASSLMSGSGNQPQHF
- TRBD2 TRBJ2-2 TRBV5-1 TGCGCCAGCGGGCAGGTTCTAGCGGAAGTCACCGGGGAGCTGTTTTTT CASGQVLAEVTGELFF
few - TRBJ2-1 TRBV10-3 TGTGCCATCAGTGAGCGAGTGAATGAGCAGTTCTTC CAISERVNEQFF
- - TRBJ1-2 TRBV6-4 TGTGCCAGCAGTGACTACGTGGGCGCAAGTGGCTACACCTTC CASSDYVGASGYTF
few TRBD1 TRBJ1-4 TRBV2 TGTGCCAGCAGTTTCTCCGAGACAGGGTCGGAAAAACTGTTTTTT CASSFSETGSEKLFF
- TRBD2 TRBJ2-3 TRBV27 TGTGCCAGCAGTGGGGGACACTTAGCGGGAGGGACAGATACGCAGTATTTT CASSGGHLAGGTDTQYF
- - TRBJ1-5 TRBV7-9 TGTGCCAGCAGCTTAGACTGGCAGTTCCAGCATTTT CASSLDWQFQHF
once - TRBJ1-5 TRBV6-1 TGTGCCAGCAGTGTAGCGGGGGGATATAGCAATCAGCCCCAGCATTTT CASSVAGGYSNQPQHF
- - TRBJ2-3 TRBV9 TGTGCCAGCAGCGTAGATCACACAGATACGCAGTATTTT CASSVDHTDTQYF
- - TRBJ2-5 TRBV6-5 TGTGCCAGCAGTTACAAGGGGGCGGGGGCCGGGGAGACCCAGTACTTC CASSYKGAGAGETQYF
- - TRBJ2-3 TRBV6-5 TGTGCCAGCAGTTACCTCCCCGAGGGGTCAGATACGCAGTATTTT CASSYLPEGSDTQYF
- - TRBJ2-3 TRBV5-6 TGTGCCAGCAGCTTCAGGCGGACAACAGATACGCAGTATTTT CASSFRRTTDTQYF
- - TRBJ2-2 TRBV4-1 TGCGCCAGCAGCCATCCCCGGGACACCGTGACCGGGGAGCTGTTTTTT CASSHPRDTVTGELFF
- - TRBJ1-4 TRBV11-2 TGTGCCAGCAGCTTTAGGACGGGCGAAAAACTGTTTTTT CASSFRTGEKLFF
once - TRBJ2-7 TRBV4-3 TGCGCCAGCAGCCAAGATCGTGGGGTCTGGGCCTACGAGCAGTACTTC CASSQDRGVWAYEQYF
- - TRBJ2-3 TRBV7-6 TGTGCCAGCAGCTTAAGGAGGGGGGGGACAGATACGCAGTATTTT CASSLRRGGTDTQYF
- TRBD1 TRBJ1-5 TRBV2 TGTGCCAGCAGTAATAGACAGGGGAGCAATCAGCCCCAGCATTTT CASSNRQGSNQPQHF
- - TRBJ2-3 TRBV5-1 TGCGCCAGCAGCTTGGCGGGTAGCACAGATACGCAGTATTTT CASSLAGSTDTQYF
- - TRBJ2-1 TRBV3-1/TRBV3-2 TGTGCCAGCAGCCAAGGAAGGGAGTCCTACAATGAGCAGTTCTTC CASSQGRESYNEQFF
- - TRBJ1-3 TRBV7-2 TGTGCCAGCAGCTTAGCATTCAGCCCGGGGGGAAACACCATATATTTT CASSLAFSPGGNTIYF
once - TRBJ1-4 TRBV7-9 TGTGCCAGCAGCTTAAGAGATCCAACTAATGAAAAACTGTTTTTT CASSLRDPTNEKLFF
- TRBD1 TRBJ1-1 TRBV7-9 TGTGCCAGCAGCCTCCAACCGGGACAGGGTGCGGTGAACACTGAAGCTTTCTTT CASSLQPGQGAVNTEAFF
once - TRBJ1-5 TRBV5-1 TGCGCCAGCAGCTTGGCCCCAGTCGCTAACGGCAATCAGCCCCAGCATTTT CASSLAPVANGNQPQHF
- TRBD1 TRBJ1-2 TRBV28 TGTGCCAGCAGTACTCCCGGGACAGGGTTGTATGGCTACACCTTC CASSTPGTGLYGYTF
- TRBD1 TRBJ1-2 TRBV7-9 TGTGCCAGCAGCCACGGACAGGGCGATTACTATGGCTACACCTTC CASSHGQGDYYGYTF
few - TRBJ1-6 TRBV18 TGTGCCAGCTCACCAGTCCGCGGAGAAAATTCACCCCTCCACTTT CASSPVRGENSPLHF
- - TRBJ1-1 TRBV3-1/TRBV3-2 TGTGCCAGCAGCGACATCGGGGCAGTTGAAGCTTTCTTT CASSDIGAVEAFF
- TRBD1 TRBJ1-4 TRBV19 TGTGCCAGTAGTATCGGACAGGGGAGAGAAAAACTGTTTTTT CASSIGQGREKLFF
- - TRBJ1-5 TRBV7-2 TGTGCCAGCAGCTCCCTGGGAGGGGCCCAGCATTTT CASSSLGGAQHF
- TRBD1 TRBJ1-2 TRBV11-2 TGTGCCAGCAGCTCGAGACAGGGCTATGGCTACACCTTC CASSSRQGYGYTF
- TRBD1 TRBJ2-7 TRBV7-3 TGTGCCAGCAGCCCCTCGACAGGGGCCGAGCAGTACTTC CASSPSTGAEQYF
- TRBD1 TRBJ1-1 TRBV4-1 TGCGCCAGCAGCCAAGAGGGACAGAGAAACACTGAAGCTTTCTTT CASSQEGQRNTEAFF
- - TRBJ1-1 TRBV20-1 TGCAGTGCTATTAACACTGAAGCTTTCTTT CSAINTEAFF
- - TRBJ1-5 TRBV18 TGTGCCAGCTCACCAGGGGGGAGTCAGCCCCAGCATTTT CASSPGGSQPQHF
- - TRBJ2-3 TRBV29-1 TGCAGCGTTGAGGGTGACGGCACAGATACGCAGTATTTT CSVEGDGTDTQYF
- TRBD1 TRBJ1-1 TRBV10-3 TGTGCCATCAGCACCGGACAGGGGAGTGGAGCTTTCTTT CAISTGQGSGAFF
- TRBD1 TRBJ2-7 TRBV14 TGTGCCAGCAGCCCACAGGGGTCTTGGCTGGAGCAGTACTTC CASSPQGSWLEQYF
- TRBD1 TRBJ1-4 TRBV11-2 TGTGCCAGCAGCTTAGGCCGCGGGACAGGGGGAAAGGAAAAACTGTTTTTT CASSLGRGTGGKEKLFF
few - TRBJ1-5 TRBV7-9 TGTGCCAGCAGCCCGGGGGCGGGGGCAAGCAATCAGCCCCAGCATTTT CASSPGAGASNQPQHF
- - TRBJ1-4 TRBV18 TGTGCCAGCTCACGAAACAGGGAGGAAAAACTGTTTTTT CASSRNREEKLFF
few - TRBJ2-5 TRBV6-5 TGTGCCAGCACGAGCGGTTATTTAGAGACCCAGTACTTC CASTSGYLETQYF
- - TRBJ1-1 TRBV28 TGTGCCAGCATATCACTTGACCGAGTGAACACTGAAGCTTTCTTT CASISLDRVNTEAFF
- - TRBJ1-5 TRBV11-3 TGTGCCAGCACCGGGGGAGGTAGGGAAGATCAGCCCCAGCATTTT CASTGGGREDQPQHF
- TRBD1 TRBJ2-5 TRBV4-3 TGCGCCAGCAGCCAAATAAGGGGGCGAAAAGAGACCCAGTACTTC CASSQIRGRKETQYF
- TRBD2 TRBJ2-5 TRBV3-1/TRBV3-2 TGTGCCAGCAGCCCTGCAGTTGGGACTAGCGGGGGGGCTTGGGAGACCCAGTACTTC CASSPAVGTSGGAWETQYF
once - TRBJ1-5 TRBV10-3 TGTGCCATCAGTGAGTCGGATCAAAACAATCAGCCCCAGCATTTT CAISESDQNNQPQHF
- - TRBJ1-4 TRBV5-1 TGCGCCAGCAGCGGAACAGGGTTACATGAAAAACTGTTTTTT CASSGTGLHEKLFF
- - TRBJ1-3 TRBV4-1 TGCGCCAGCAGCCAAGAGGGCTATATCTCCTCCTCTGGAAACACCATATATTTT CASSQEGYISSSGNTIYF
- - TRBJ1-3 TRBV12-3/TRBV12-4 TGTGCCAGCAGTTTATCCCGAAACACCATATATTTT CASSLSRNTIYF
- - TRBJ1-2 TRBV19 TGTGCCAGTCAGGTCACAGGGATGGAAAGTAACTATGGCTACACCTTC CASQVTGMESNYGYTF